The rows below give T cell receptor beta chains drawn from one sample of a study of T cell responses to AZD1222 COVID-19 vaccine. This table comes from immunoSEQ multiplex PCR, and its TCRdb copy is limited to in-frame clones, with some not included. The sample consists of under 80,000 clones, around 85% of them appearing once. The sample was peripheral blood, taken 28 days after the second AZD1222 dose. The receptors were gathered from an adult who received the AZD1222 COVID-19 vaccine. Both conserved end residues are part of each CDR3. The D gene is left open where the match is weak. Rows give clone size only sometimes, using once, few, many, or a class for an expanded clone.

CDR3 DNA,CDR3 protein,D gene,J gene,clone size,V gene
TGTGCCAGCAGTTTTAGCGGGAGATCTTCCGGGGAGCTGTTTTTT,CASSFSGRSSGELFF,TRBD2,TRBJ2-2,.,TRBV6-5
TGTGCCAGCAGTTCCGGGAGGGCCGCCGGGGAGCTGTTTTTT,CASSSGRAAGELFF,TRBD2,TRBJ2-2,.,TRBV27
TGCGCCAGCAGCTCCGGGACAGGTAACTGGAACACTGAAGCTTTCTTT,CASSSGTGNWNTEAFF,TRBD1,TRBJ1-1,.,TRBV5-1
TGCAGTGCTAGTGGGACAGGGGAGAGTCAGCCCCAGCATTTT,CSASGTGESQPQHF,TRBD1,TRBJ1-5,.,TRBV20-1
TGTGCCAGCAGCCCAGGGCGCAGGGGGCGGCTAGTCCGGCCCAATGAGCAGTTCTTC,CASSPGRRGRLVRPNEQFF,TRBD1,TRBJ2-1,few,TRBV27
TGCGCCAGCAGCCAAGCGACACGGGGTGCGGCTGAAGCTTTCTTT,CASSQATRGAAEAFF,.,TRBJ1-1,.,TRBV4-3
TGTGCCACCAGTGACCCTGGGGACAAGGAGAATCAGCCCCAGCATTTT,CATSDPGDKENQPQHF,.,TRBJ1-5,few,TRBV24-1
TGCGCCAGCAGCCAAGGGGAACTAGCGGGATACAATGAGCAGTTCTTC,CASSQGELAGYNEQFF,TRBD2,TRBJ2-1,.,TRBV4-1
TGTGCCAGCAGTTTCGAGGAGTATCGGACTGGAAACACCATATATTTT,CASSFEEYRTGNTIYF,.,TRBJ1-3,.,TRBV28
TGTGCCAGCAAGGGGGAACTCGGCTCCTACGAGCAGTACTTC,CASKGELGSYEQYF,.,TRBJ2-7,few,TRBV2
TGTGCCAGTAAGGCCGCAGGGGGTTTCTACGAGCAGTACTTC,CASKAAGGFYEQYF,TRBD1,TRBJ2-7,once,TRBV19
TGTGCCAGCAGTTTCAAGATAAGCGCTCACGAGCAGTACTTC,CASSFKISAHEQYF,.,TRBJ2-7,.,TRBV7-8
TGCGCCAGCAGCTTGAGCGGTACAACTCATGAAAAACTGTTTTTT,CASSLSGTTHEKLFF,.,TRBJ1-4,once,TRBV5-1